Shown below are 26 T cell receptor beta chains from a single sample sequenced in a study of T cell responses to AZD1222 COVID-19 vaccine. Method: immunoSEQ multiplex PCR; TCRdb's copy keeps in-frame clones and lacks some. The table has approximately 110,000 clones, roughly 91% seen once. The starting material was peripheral blood, obtained on day 0 of AZD1222 vaccination. These receptors were collected from an adult in good health.

The chain combines TRBV9 with TRBJ1-1, with 7 bases aligning to TRBD1. Germline V gene lookup returns CDR1 SGDLS and CDR2 YYNGEE. The CDR3 has 17 residues. Trimming took 5 bases from V and 3 from J; bases not matched to a gene: 16. CDR3 sequence reads: CASSNRGGDTRDTEAFF. The CDR3 region has the DNA TGTGCCAGCAGTAACAGGGGCGGAGATACCCGGGACACTGAAGCTTTCTTT. Looking up the rest from reference TRBV9 and TRBJ1-1 gives the full variable domain: DSGVTQTPKHLITATGQRVTLRCSPRSGDLSVYWYQQSLDQGLQFLIQYYNGEERAKGNILERFSAQQFPDLHSELNLSSLELGDSALYFCASSNRGGDTRDTEAFFGQGTRLTVV.

The gene calls are TRBV3-1 (or the pseudogene TRBV3-2) and TRBJ1-2; no definite D call. The length of the CDR3 is 11 residues. Germline-derived CDR1 and CDR2 are LGHDT and YNNKEL (reference sequence). Trimming removed 6 bases from V and 5 bases from J, with 7 bases in between. The CDR3 DNA is TGTGCCAGCAGTGGGGTATATGGCTACACCTTC. It is translated as CASSGVYGYTF.

This sequence joins TRBV19 and TRBJ1-1; a weak D match, TRBD1 (5 bases). Trimming removed 5 bases from V and 7 bases from J, with 8 bases in between. This CDR3 region has 11 residues. Germline CDR1 is LNHDA and CDR2 is SQIVND (reference sequence). The DNA for the CDR3 is TGTGCCAGTAGTTGGGGGAATGAAGCTTTCTTT. Protein sequence: CASSWGNEAFF.

The J gene is TRBJ2-5, the V gene TRBV20-1; unclear D gene. The CDR3 length is 11 residues. Germline CDR1 reads DFQATT; CDR2 reads SNEGSKA (reference sequence). Trimming left V 3 bases short and J 11 bases short, with 13 bases between. The DNA of the CDR3 is TGCAGTGCTAGCCAAACCGACCAGCAGTACTTC. Its translation is CSASQTDQQYF.

This clone was recorded once. The genes are TRBV4-1 and TRBJ2-5; D gene uncertain. Germline V gene lookup returns CDR1 MGHRA and CDR2 YSYEKL. This CDR3 contains 14 residues. V dropped 1 base and J dropped 5 bases, with 11 bases sitting between them. The CDR3 coding sequence is TGCGCCAGCAGCCAAGGAGGAACTTCCGAGACCCAGTACTTC. Translated, it gives CASSQGGTSETQYF.

This clone has a single count. This chain connects TRBV4-2 to TRBJ2-1; D possibly uses TRBD1 or TRBD2 (5 bases each). This CDR3 contains 17 residues. With 6 bases removed from V and 4 bases from J, the gap between germline ends came to 22 bases. Germline V CDR1 and CDR2: LGHNA, YNFKEQ. The CDR3 nucleotides read TGTGCCAGCAGGCGCGAACGAGGGGTCCAGCCATACAATGAGCAGTTCTTC. Translation: CASRRERGVQPYNEQFF.

The CDR3 is CASSLRAGAGLFF. In nucleotides, the CDR3 is TGTGCCAGCAGTTTACGTGCAGGGGCAGGCCTGTTTTTT. This sequence joins TRBV12-3 or TRBV12-4 and TRBJ1-4; perhaps TRBD1 as D (6 bases). The length of the CDR3 is 13 residues. Deletions cut 2 bases from V and 14 bases from J, with 15 bases between.

The CDR3 loop reads CASSLGLNTEAFF. CDR3 bases: TGTGCCAGCTCACTAGGGTTGAACACTGAAGCTTTCTTT. The chain combines TRBV18 with TRBJ1-1; D not resolved. This CDR3 contains 13 residues. Germline loops: CDR1 KGHSH, CDR2 LQKENI. V lost 4 bases and J 0 bases, leaving 6 bases between the germline ends.

The chain joins TRBV7-9 to TRBJ1-2; the D is unclear. Trimming cost V 1 base and J 8 bases, with 8 bases left between them. Looked up from germline, CDR1 is SEHNR and CDR2 is FQNEAQ (reference sequence). The CDR3 extends over 12 amino acids. The CDR3 nucleotides are TGTGCCAGCAGCTTAGGTACCAACGGCTACACCTTC. Amino acid sequence: CASSLGTNGYTF. The full variable domain, completed using reference TRBV7-9 and TRBJ1-2, is DTGVSQNPRHKITKRGQNVTFRCDPISEHNRLYWYRQTLGQGPEFLTYFQNEAQLEKSRLLSDRFSAERPKGSFSTLEIQRTEQGDSAMYLCASSLGTNGYTFGSGTRLTVV.

This clone was seen a single time. The rearrangement uses TRBV10-3 and TRBJ1-6, with 8 nucleotides matching TRBD1. The V gene end was trimmed by 10 bases and the J gene end by 9 bases; junction bases not matched to a gene: 14. The germline V gene has CDR1 ENHRY and CDR2 SYGVKD. CDR3 length equals 15 residues. The CDR3 nucleotides read TGTGCCACCCTCCCTGGACAGGGTTTTCTTTCACCCCTCCACTTT. Its translation is CATLPGQGFLSPLHF.

This CDR3 reads CAWSTQGLAEAFF. The CDR3 bases are TGTGCCTGGAGTACACAGGGTTTGGCTGAAGCTTTCTTT. This chain uses TRBV30 with TRBJ1-1, with D tentatively TRBD1 (6 bases). CDR3 length equals 13 residues. V shed 2 bases and J shed 6 bases, with 13 bases lying between them. Germline loops: CDR1 GTSNPN, CDR2 SVGIG (reference sequence).

This rearrangement joins TRBV7-7 to TRBJ2-1; possibly TRBD2 for D (5 bases). CDR3 length: 14 amino acids. Trimming removed 5 bases from V and 5 bases from J, with 13 bases in between. Looked up from germline, CDR1 is SSHAT and CDR2 is FNYEAQ (reference sequence). The CDR3 protein is CASSRTDLHNEQFF. CDR3 DNA: TGTGCCAGCAGCAGAACGGACTTGCACAATGAGCAGTTCTTC.

The CDR3 bases are TGTGCTAGTGGTGGGGGAGCTGGGGTGGAATCCACTGAAGCTTTCTTT. Its protein is CASGGGAGVESTEAFF. The genes are TRBV12-5 and TRBJ1-1; tentatively, D is TRBD1 (5 bases). The CDR3 sequence is 16 residues long. The germline CDR1 and CDR2 sequences are LGHNT and FRNRAP. V was pared by 5 bases and J by 4 bases, with 20 bases between. The full variable domain, rest sourced from reference TRBV12-5 and TRBJ1-1, is DARVTQTPRHKVTEMGQEVTMRCQPILGHNTVFWYRQTMMQGLELLAYFRNRAPLDDSGMPKDRFSAEMPDATLATLKIQPSEPRDSAVYFCASGGGAGVESTEAFFGQGTRLTVV.

The CDR3 loop is CASSHTGAYEQYF. Written as DNA, the CDR3 is TGTGCCAGTAGCCATACAGGAGCCTACGAGCAGTACTTC. The gene calls are TRBV19 and TRBJ2-7; possibly TRBD1 for D (5 bases). Germline V gene sequence: CDR1 LNHDA, CDR2 SQIVND (reference sequence). Trimming took 6 bases from V and 2 from J, leaving 11 bases between them. The CDR3 consists of 13 residues.

V is TRBV5-8 and J is TRBJ2-3; D gene unclear. Germline CDR1 SGHTS, CDR2 YDEGEE. V shed 0 bases and J shed 2 bases, with 10 bases lying between them. CDR3 length: 15 amino acids. CDR3 in DNA: TGTGCCAGCAGCTTGGAGGTGGGAATCACAGATACGCAGTATTTT. It encodes CASSLEVGITDTQYF.

V gene TRBV9 combines with J gene TRBJ2-3; unclear D gene. Germline CDR1 reads SGDLS; CDR2 reads YYNGEE. The CDR3 is made up of 12 amino acids. V was pared by 5 bases and J by 1 base, with 5 bases between. CDR3 sequence reads: CASRSGTDTQYF. DNA for the CDR3: TGTGCCAGCAGGAGCGGCACAGATACGCAGTATTTT.

Here the CDR3 reads CATGVLEGYTF. For the CDR3, the DNA is TGTGCCACCGGAGTTTTAGAAGGCTACACCTTC. The V and J genes are TRBV6-5 and TRBJ1-2, with D unresolved. Germline V gene data show CDR1 as MNHEY and CDR2 as SVGAGI. V gave up 10 bases and J gave up 8 bases, with 14 bases separating them. The CDR3 sequence is 11 residues long.

This chain links TRBV2 with TRBJ2-1; D perhaps matches TRBD1 (6 bases). The germline gives CDR1 SNHLY, CDR2 FYNNEI. Between the trimmed V and J ends, which lost 5 bases and 4 bases, there was a span of 15 bases. CDR3 length: 15 residues. The CDR3 region is CASSPDRNSYNEQFF. The CDR3 DNA reads TGTGCCAGCAGTCCTGACAGGAATTCTTACAATGAGCAGTTCTTC. Supplemented by reference TRBV2 and TRBJ2-1, the full variable domain reads EPEVTQTPSHQVTQMGQEVILRCVPISNHLYFYWYRQILGQKVEFLVSFYNNEISEKSEIFDDQFSVERPDGSNFTLKIRSTKLEDSAMYFCASSPDRNSYNEQFFGPGTRLTVL.

The chain carries TRBV27 and TRBJ1-5; D remains unclear. V lost 5 bases and J 2 bases, leaving 7 bases between the germline ends. CDR1 is MNHEY, CDR2 SMNVEV, per germline (reference sequence). The CDR3 spans 13 residues. This chain's CDR3 is CASSQVRNQPQHF. The DNA for the CDR3 is TGTGCCAGCAGTCAGGTTCGCAATCAGCCCCAGCATTTT.

The rearrangement joins TRBV6-6 to TRBJ2-2, with D hard to call. CDR1 MNHNY and CDR2 SVGAGI come from the germline V gene (reference sequence). The CDR3 consists of 14 residues. The V end was cut by 0 bases, the J end by 5 bases, with 7 bases between. The CDR3 DNA reads as TGTGCCAGCAGTTACTCGACCGGGACCGGGGAGCTGTTTTTT. Protein: CASSYSTGTGELFF.

The chain couples TRBV7-2 to TRBJ2-4; TRBD1 matches at 10 bases. There are 15 residues in the CDR3. The trim removed 5 bases at V and 7 bases at J, leaving 8 bases unmatched. Germline CDR1 is SGHTA and CDR2 is FQGNSA. CDR3 nucleotide sequence: TGTGCCAGCAGCCCAGGCTGGGACAGGGGTAACATTCAGTACTTC. This encodes CASSPGWDRGNIQYF.

The chain couples TRBV5-6 to TRBJ2-3, with D unresolved. Trimming took off 4 bases at V and 8 bases at J, with 14 bases between the two ends. This CDR3 region has 13 residues. In germline, CDR1 is SGHDT, CDR2 YYEEEE. CDR3 residues: CASSGPRFGTQYF. As DNA, the CDR3 is TGTGCCAGCAGCGGCCCCAGGTTTGGTACGCAGTATTTT.

The V gene is TRBV5-1, the J gene TRBJ2-7; D may match TRBD1 or TRBD2 (5 bases each). Deletions cut 0 bases from V and 2 bases from J, with 6 bases between. Germline V CDR1 and CDR2: SGHRS, YFSETQ. The length of the CDR3 is 13 residues. The CDR3 nucleotides read TGCGCCAGCAGCTTGGGGGGGACCTACGAGCAGTACTTC. Amino acid sequence: CASSLGGTYEQYF.

V and J are TRBV7-6 and TRBJ2-1; TRBD2 aligns across 12 bases. V was clipped by 3 bases and J by 7 bases; unmatched bases: 1. This CDR3 spans 14 amino acids. Germline CDR1 and CDR2: SGHVS and FNYEAQ. CDR3 sequence: CASSLTSGGNEQFF. In DNA, the CDR3 is TGTGCCAGCAGCTTGACTAGCGGGGGTAATGAGCAGTTCTTC.

This sequence joins TRBV5-4 and TRBJ2-1, with 7 bases lining up with TRBD2. Trimming at V came to 6 bases and at J to 5 bases, leaving 11 bases not matched to a gene. The CDR3 has 15 residues. Per the germline V gene, CDR1 is SGHNT and CDR2 is YYREEE (reference sequence). Here the CDR3 reads CASMGGDLTNNEQFF. The CDR3, as DNA: TGTGCCAGCATGGGGGGGGACCTTACTAACAATGAGCAGTTCTTC.

The chain recombines TRBV7-2 with TRBJ1-6; TRBD1 might be the D (5 bases). CDR1 and CDR2 from the germline V gene are SGHTA and FQGNSA. V was cut by 4 bases and J by 10 bases, with 20 bases left in between. CDR3 size: 16 residues. The CDR3 loop is CASSSHRWGWKSPLHF. CDR3 DNA sequence: TGTGCCAGCAGCTCACACAGATGGGGGTGGAAATCACCCCTCCACTTT.